What follows are 9 T cell receptor beta chains derived from one specimen sequenced in a study of early T cells in non-severe SARS-CoV-2 infection. Via MiXCR, TCRdb re-called the 5' RACE reads, giving one row per CDR3 protein. The data show around 67,000 distinct CDR3 sequences, with under 14% seen just once and 3% to 4% held by the top ten. Sequencing was performed on whole blood. Every receptor here comes from an adult who was a healthcare worker with PCR-confirmed SARS-CoV-2 infection or an uninfected control (not recorded which).

This clonotype was observed many times. The CDR3 DNA is TGTGCCAGCGAGTTGGGGGGGCGGAACACTGAAGCTTTCTTT. Amino acid sequence: CASELGGRNTEAFF. The chain is built from TRBV7-2 and TRBJ1-1; a weak D match, TRBD1 (6 bases). CDR1 and CDR2 from the germline V gene are SGHTA and FQGNSA. The CDR3 is made up of 14 amino acids. The germline V and J ends were trimmed by 8 bases and 1 base, with 14 bases remaining between them.

This clonotype was seen only once. V and J are TRBV3-1 and TRBJ2-5; no clear D gene. V shed 0 bases and J shed 1 base, with 9 bases lying between them. This CDR3 comprises 15 residues. Per germline, CDR1 LGHDT and CDR2 YNNKEL (reference sequence). The CDR3 is CASSQDAMGQETQYF. In DNA, the CDR3 is TGTGCCAGCAGCCAAGATGCAATGGGCCAAGAGACCCAGTACTTC.

At least ten counts were recorded for this clonotype. J is TRBJ1-2 and V is TRBV5-1; a possible D gene is TRBD1 (5 bases). CDR3 size: 15 residues. Germline CDR1 reads SGHRS; CDR2 reads YFSETQ. Trimming removed 0 bases at V and 4 bases at J, with 13 bases between. The CDR3 DNA follows: TGCGCCAGCAGCTTGGCTGGGGACTGGGTCTATGGCTACACCTTC. This gives the protein CASSLAGDWVYGYTF.

This clonotype has a handful of counts. This chain joins TRBV14 and TRBJ2-7; unclear D gene. The CDR3 has 11 amino acids. V lost 2 bases and J lost 5, with 4 bases in between. Germline CDR1 and CDR2: SGHDN and FVKESK. The CDR3 here is CASSQFHEQYF. The CDR3 DNA sequence: TGTGCCAGCAGCCAATTTCACGAGCAGTACTTC.

In its sample, this clonotype was seen many times. This sequence joins TRBV20-1 and TRBJ2-3; 9 bases align to TRBD2. Germline CDR1 DFQATT, CDR2 SNEGSKA (reference sequence). The CDR3 has 18 amino acids. J gave up 3 bases and V 2 bases, and 15 bases lay outside the gene matches. Here the CDR3 reads CSARRIGGSSGSTDTQYF. Written as DNA, the CDR3 is TGCAGTGCTAGAAGGATTGGAGGAAGTAGCGGGAGTACAGATACGCAGTATTTT.

This clonotype was found a few times. V usage is TRBV19 and J usage is TRBJ2-2; no firm D call. Germline CDR1 and CDR2: LNHDA and SQIVND (reference sequence). The CDR3 runs 13 residues. Between the trimmed V and J ends, which lost 3 bases and 7 bases, there was a span of 9 bases. CDR3 sequence (DNA): TGTGCCAGTAGTATGGATAGGAGCGGGGAGCTGTTTTTT. This translates into CASSMDRSGELFF.

This clonotype occurred many times. CDR3 in amino acids: CASGPDTDTQYF. The CDR3 DNA reads as TGTGCCAGCGGACCTGACACAGATACGCAGTATTTT. The genes are TRBV7-6 and TRBJ2-3; D is unresolved. The CDR3 has 12 residues. Trimming removed 8 bases at V and 2 bases at J, with 8 bases between. The germline V gene has CDR1 SGHVS and CDR2 FNYEAQ.

The V and J genes are TRBV24-1 and TRBJ2-3; maybe TRBD2 (5 bases). Germline V lookup: CDR1 KGHDR, CDR2 SFDVKD. V lost 7 bases and J lost 4, with 8 bases in between. The CDR3 contains 12 residues. DNA of the CDR3: TGTGCCACCAGGGACGGGGCAGATACGCAGTATTTT. Amino acid sequence: CATRDGADTQYF.

This clonotype has only a few counts. The genes are TRBV7-9 and TRBJ2-2; possible D gene TRBD2, 6 bases. Looked up from germline, CDR1 is SEHNR and CDR2 is FQNEAQ (reference sequence). The V and J ends lost 4 bases and 6 bases respectively, with 15 bases between them. This CDR3 spans 15 amino acids. CDR3 bases: TGTGCCAGCAGCTGGGAGACTAGTAGGGCCGGGGAGCTGTTTTTT. Residues: CASSWETSRAGELFF.